This T cell receptor (beta chain) was documented in a study of early T cells in non-severe SARS-CoV-2 infection. Study as a whole: Sequenced bulk RNA came from whole blood that was unsorted, and chains were unpaired. Study-level results: In VDJdb matching, anti-spike CD8 responses were favored while private and CD4 specificities went missing.

Each cDNA molecule carried a unique molecular identifier. TCRdb itself ran the 5' RACE reads through MiXCR, one entry per CDR3 protein. The sample yields tens of thousands of distinct CDR3 sequences, roughly 15% seen once. With regard to this clonotype: The antigen remains unidentified.

Trimming pared 6 bases from V and 4 bases from J, leaving 17 bases between. CDR3 length: 14 amino acids. Germline V CDR1 and CDR2: DFQATT, SNEGSKA (reference sequence). Here the sequenced sample was whole blood, taken at baseline. The TCR was taken from an adult who was a healthcare worker with PCR-confirmed SARS-CoV-2 infection or an uninfected control (not recorded which). The J gene is TRBJ2-3, the V gene TRBV20-1; D is unresolved. CDR3 nucleotides: TGCAGTGCGACCGGCCCTACAATCCCAGATACGCAGTATTTT. Residues: CSATGPTIPDTQYF.